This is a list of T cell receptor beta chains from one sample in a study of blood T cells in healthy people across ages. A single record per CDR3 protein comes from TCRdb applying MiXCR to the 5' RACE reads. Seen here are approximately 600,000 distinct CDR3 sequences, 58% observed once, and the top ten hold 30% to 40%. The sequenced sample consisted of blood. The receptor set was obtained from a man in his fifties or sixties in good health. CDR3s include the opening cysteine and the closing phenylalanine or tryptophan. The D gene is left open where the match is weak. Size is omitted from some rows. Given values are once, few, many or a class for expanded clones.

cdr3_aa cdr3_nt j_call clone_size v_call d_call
CASSYPGGYNEQFF TGTGCCAGCAGTTACCCCGGAGGGTACAATGAGCAGTTCTTC TRBJ2-1 NA TRBV6-5 NA
CASSLAIAGGPDTQYF TGCGCCAGCAGCTTGGCCATAGCGGGAGGACCCGATACGCAGTATTTT TRBJ2-3 once TRBV5-1 TRBD2
CASSPLVGTSYEQYF TGTGCCAGCAGCCCCTTGGTTGGAACCTCCTACGAGCAGTACTTC TRBJ2-7 few TRBV7-8 NA
CASSPPWGGAPSEQFF TGTGCCAGCAGCCCGCCTTGGGGCGGGGCCCCAAGTGAACAGTTCTTC TRBJ2-1 once TRBV7-9 NA
CASSSRLGPTNTGELFF TGTGCCAGCAGCTCGCGCCTGGGCCCAACGAACACCGGGGAGCTGTTTTTT TRBJ2-2 NA TRBV7-7 NA
CATSRGQGPYNEQFF TGTGCCACCAGCAGAGGACAGGGGCCTTACAATGAGCAGTTCTTC TRBJ2-1 few TRBV15 TRBD1
CASSQDNRDGGYGYTF TGTGCCAGCAGCCAAGATAACAGGGATGGAGGCTATGGCTACACCTTC TRBJ1-2 few TRBV4-2 NA
CSAREWTGGHSPLHF TGCAGTGCTAGGGAATGGACAGGGGGACATTCACCCCTCCACTTT TRBJ1-6 NA TRBV20-1 TRBD1
CASSLGGGEIRTDTQYF TGCGCCAGCAGCTTGGGCGGCGGGGAGATCCGCACAGATACGCAGTATTTT TRBJ2-3 NA TRBV5-1 NA
CASSLYRGAGGPSGNEQFF TGTGCCAGCAGTTTATATCGGGGAGCGGGGGGGCCCTCGGGCAATGAGCAGTTCTTC TRBJ2-1 NA TRBV27 TRBD2
CASSWQGMDTQYF TGTGCCAGCAGTTGGCAGGGGATGGATACGCAGTATTTT TRBJ2-3 NA TRBV6-6 NA
CASSFGGGNNEQFF TGTGCCAGCAGTTTCGGGGGGGGAAACAATGAGCAGTTCTTC TRBJ2-1 NA TRBV12-3/TRBV12-4 TRBD2
CASSEQWLAGGYNEQFF TGTGCCAGCAGTGAGCAGTGGCTAGCGGGGGGCTACAATGAGCAGTTCTTC TRBJ2-1 NA TRBV2 TRBD2
CASSPDGTFADTQYF TGTGCCAGCAGTCCCGACGGGACTTTCGCAGATACGCAGTATTTT TRBJ2-3 few TRBV12-3/TRBV12-4 NA
CASSQVGQGSNTGELFF TGCGCCAGCAGCCAAGTTGGACAGGGGTCGAACACCGGGGAGCTGTTTTTT TRBJ2-2 NA TRBV4-1 TRBD1
CASRVDQETQYF TGCGCCAGCAGGGTGGACCAAGAGACCCAGTACTTC TRBJ2-5 few TRBV5-1 NA
CASSLDRVNEQFF TGCGCCAGCAGCTTGGACAGAGTCAATGAGCAGTTCTTC TRBJ2-1 NA TRBV5-1 NA
CASSPGDRVDEQYF TGTGCCAGCAGTCCCGGGGACCGGGTCGACGAGCAGTACTTC TRBJ2-7 NA TRBV12-3/TRBV12-4 NA
CASSLAGDAPSTDTQYF TGTGCCAGCAGCTTGGCTGGGGACGCCCCTAGCACAGATACGCAGTATTTT TRBJ2-3 few TRBV5-5 NA
CSVVTGQETQYF TGCAGCGTTGTGACAGGCCAAGAGACCCAGTACTTC TRBJ2-5 few TRBV29-1 NA
CACSQVRQSGPQYF TGTGCCTGCAGCCAAGTTCGCCAGTCGGGCCCGCAGTACTTC TRBJ2-4 NA TRBV4-2 NA
CASSYRLAWDTQYF TGTGCCAGCAGTTACCGTTTAGCTTGGGATACGCAGTATTTT TRBJ2-3 NA TRBV6-6 NA
CASSLGLQIETQYF TGTGCCAGCAGCTTAGGTTTACAGATTGAGACCCAGTACTTC TRBJ2-5 few TRBV7-2 NA
CASSQPGDETQYF TGTGCCAGCAGTCAGCCGGGAGACGAGACCCAGTACTTC TRBJ2-5 NA TRBV6-6 NA
CASSVTPKGGADTQYF TGTGCCAGCAGCGTAACCCCAAAGGGGGGGGCAGATACGCAGTATTTT TRBJ2-3 NA TRBV9 NA
CSVDYRGQGHYGYTF TGCAGCGTTGACTACAGGGGACAGGGGCACTATGGCTACACCTTC TRBJ1-2 NA TRBV29-1 TRBD1
CASSSGQGRTDTQYF TGTGCCAGCAGCTCGGGACAGGGGAGAACAGATACGCAGTATTTT TRBJ2-3 NA TRBV11-1 TRBD1
CSARQSMMGTEAFF TGCAGCGCACGACAGAGTATGATGGGCACTGAAGCTTTCTTT TRBJ1-1 once TRBV29-1 NA
CSASTPGGGNGYTF TGCAGTGCTAGTACCCCGGGAGGGGGAAATGGCTACACCTTC TRBJ1-2 NA TRBV20-1 NA
CASSLDRANYGYTF TGTGCCAGCAGTTTAGACCGAGCTAACTATGGCTACACCTTC TRBJ1-2 many TRBV5-1 NA
CATSDTRTGANVLTF TGTGCCACCAGTGATACTCGGACTGGGGCCAACGTCCTGACTTTC TRBJ2-6 NA TRBV24-1 NA
CSAKTGGANTEAFF TGCAGTGCAAAGACAGGGGGCGCGAACACTGAAGCTTTCTTT TRBJ1-1 NA TRBV20-1 TRBD1
CASSQEASGSTDTQYF TGTGCCAGCAGCCAAGAGGCTAGCGGAAGCACAGATACGCAGTATTTT TRBJ2-3 NA TRBV3-1 TRBD2
CASSHQDRALGEKLFF TGTGCCAGCAGCCACCAGGACAGGGCACTAGGCGAAAAACTGTTTTTT TRBJ1-4 NA TRBV3-1 TRBD1
CASSSSGAQYF TGTGCCAGTTCATCGTCGGGGGCGCAGTATTTT TRBJ2-3 few TRBV6-5 NA
CASSQTPGQGYYGYTF TGCGCCAGCAGCCAAACGCCGGGACAGGGTTACTATGGCTACACCTTC TRBJ1-2 NA TRBV4-1 TRBD1
CASRRPGQGAPLYF TGTGCCAGCAGAAGACCGGGACAGGGGGCTCCGTTGTACTTC TRBJ2-7 NA TRBV7-2 TRBD1